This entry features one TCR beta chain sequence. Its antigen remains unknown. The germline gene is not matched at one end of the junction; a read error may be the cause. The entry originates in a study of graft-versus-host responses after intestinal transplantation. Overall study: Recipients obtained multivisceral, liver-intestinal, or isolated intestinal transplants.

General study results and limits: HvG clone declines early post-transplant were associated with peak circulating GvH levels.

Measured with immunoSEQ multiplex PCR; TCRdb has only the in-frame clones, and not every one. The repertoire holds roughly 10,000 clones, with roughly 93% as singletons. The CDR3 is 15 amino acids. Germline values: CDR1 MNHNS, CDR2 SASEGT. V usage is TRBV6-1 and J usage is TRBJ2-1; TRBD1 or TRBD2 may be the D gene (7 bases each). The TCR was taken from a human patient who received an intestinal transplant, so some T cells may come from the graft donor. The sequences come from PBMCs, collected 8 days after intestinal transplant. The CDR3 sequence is CASSAWSGGDNKQFF. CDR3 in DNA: TGTGCCAGCAGTGCATGGTCAGGGGGGGACAATAAGCAGTTCTTC.